These 26 T cell receptor beta chains were sequenced from one sample in a study of PD-1 blockade in classical Hodgkin lymphoma. This sample's time point: cycle 4 day 1 (C4D1), after less than 7 weeks of nivolumab. Every patient experienced relapse after autologous stem cell transplantation, and brentuximab vedotin exposure varied. Method: immunoSEQ multiplex PCR; TCRdb's copy keeps in-frame clones and lacks some. This sample yields roughly 86,000 clones, of which 83% are seen a single time; 17% belongs to the top ten. The sequenced sample was peripheral blood mononuclear cells (PBMCs), obtained before the fourth cycle of nivolumab. All receptors come from a human donor with classical Hodgkin lymphoma.

The chain couples TRBV5-1 to TRBJ2-7; TRBD2 matches at 10 bases. This CDR3 has 15 amino acids. Germline lookup yields CDR1 SGHRS and CDR2 YFSETQ. After removal of 7 bases from V and 3 bases from J, the junction contained 10 bases not matched to a gene. The CDR3 sequence: CASGQAGLASYEQYF. In nucleotides, the CDR3 is TGCGCCAGCGGACAGGCGGGACTAGCGAGCTACGAGCAGTACTTC.

The chain combines TRBV7-9 with TRBJ2-7; D uncertain. Trimming shortened V by 5 bases and J by 0 bases, and 11 bases separated the two germline ends. From germline, CDR1 is SEHNR and CDR2 FQNEAQ (reference sequence). The CDR3 sequence is 14 residues long. The CDR3 loop is CASSPHVVSYEQYF. The CDR3 DNA follows: TGTGCCAGCAGCCCCCACGTAGTCTCCTACGAGCAGTACTTC.

The CDR3 DNA follows: TGTGCCAGCAGCTTGGGCGGGAGGAACACCGGGGAGCTGTTTTTT. Amino acid sequence: CASSLGGRNTGELFF. The chain recombines TRBV5-4 with TRBJ2-2; 7 bases map to TRBD2. The CDR3 spans 15 residues. Germline assignment: CDR1 SGHNT and CDR2 YYREEE (reference sequence). Trimming cost V 0 bases and J 1 base; bases outside gene matches: 0.

This clone was seen many times. V is TRBV4-1 and J is TRBJ2-7, with D unresolved. This CDR3 has 15 residues. Germline lookup yields CDR1 MGHRA and CDR2 YSYEKL. V was shortened by 1 base and J by 4 bases, with 14 bases between the two germline ends. The CDR3 nucleotides are TGCGCCAGCAGCCAAGGTGGGGTTCCCTCATACGAGCAGTACTTC. Translation gives CASSQGGVPSYEQYF.

The chain uses TRBV28 and TRBJ2-2, with 8 bases fitting TRBD1. CDR3 length equals 15 residues. CDR1 and CDR2 from the germline V gene are MDHEN and SYDVKM. The trim removed 1 base at V and 6 bases at J, leaving 4 bases unmatched. This CDR3 reads CASSLLDRGSGELFF. The CDR3 nucleotides read TGTGCCAGCAGTTTATTAGACAGGGGTTCCGGGGAGCTGTTTTTT.

This clone appeared a few times. The V and J genes are TRBV6-6 and TRBJ2-1, with TRBD1 matching 8 bases. The CDR3 length is 13 residues. The germline gives CDR1 MNHNY, CDR2 SVGAGI (reference sequence). Trimming removed 0 bases from V and 9 bases from J; junction bases left unmatched: 1. CDR3 region: CASSYSTGGEQFF. The DNA for the CDR3 is TGTGCCAGCAGTTACTCTACAGGGGGTGAGCAGTTCTTC.

The rearrangement joins TRBV7-2 to TRBJ2-1; D tentatively fits TRBD1 or TRBD2 (6 bases each). This CDR3 spans 15 amino acids. V lost 5 bases, J lost 7 bases, and 18 bases lay in between. Germline V gene sequence: CDR1 SGHTA, CDR2 FQGNSA. The CDR3 DNA follows: TGTGCCAGCAGCAGAGACGGGGGCACGGGGAATGAGCAGTTCTTC. This gives the protein CASSRDGGTGNEQFF.

This chain uses TRBV10-3 with TRBJ2-6; D is perhaps TRBD1 or TRBD2 (5 bases each). The CDR3 contains 15 residues. In germline, CDR1 is ENHRY, CDR2 SYGVKD. Trimming removed 3 bases at V and 0 bases at J, with 6 bases between. The CDR3 coding sequence is TGTGCCATCAGTGACGGGGCCTCTGGGGCCAACGTCCTGACTTTC. Protein: CAISDGASGANVLTF.

V is TRBV30 and J is TRBJ2-2, with TRBD2 as a possible D gene (6 bases). Germline values: CDR1 GTSNPN, CDR2 SVGIG (reference sequence). The V end lost 3 bases, the J end lost 13 bases, and 18 bases lay between the germline ends. There are 13 residues in the CDR3. The CDR3 DNA reads TGTGCCTGGAGCGTGGTTGCGGGGTGGAGGCTGTTTTTT. This translates into CAWSVVAGWRLFF.

The chain joins TRBV2 to TRBJ2-5, with a weak D call TRBD2 (7 bases). Germline V gives CDR1 SNHLY, CDR2 FYNNEI. V lost 2 bases, J lost 5 bases, and 12 bases lay in between. The CDR3 has 14 amino acids. DNA for the CDR3: TGTGCCAGCAGTGAATTCGCGGGGGCTGAGACCCAGTACTTC. Its translation is CASSEFAGAETQYF.

This clone was recorded a few times. The rearrangement joins TRBV2 to TRBJ1-2, with TRBD1 as a possible D gene (6 bases). Germline values: CDR1 SNHLY, CDR2 FYNNEI. The CDR3 spans 14 residues. V shed 4 bases and J shed 6 bases, with 15 bases lying between them. The CDR3: CASSALGAGDGYTF. CDR3 in DNA: TGTGCCAGCAGTGCCCTGGGGGCAGGAGATGGCTACACCTTC.

This chain connects TRBV10-3 to TRBJ2-2; either TRBD1 or TRBD2 may supply D (6 bases each). The ends were cut back, 4 bases at V and 5 bases at J, with 17 bases in the middle. From germline, CDR1 is ENHRY and CDR2 SYGVKD. The CDR3 has 16 amino acids. CDR3 loop: CAISARDTTGTGELFF. The CDR3 region has the DNA TGTGCCATCAGTGCGCGGGACACAACGGGGACCGGGGAGCTGTTTTTT.

The chain links TRBV6-6 to TRBJ2-5, with 10 bases matching TRBD1. Germline V gene sequence: CDR1 MNHNY, CDR2 SVGAGI (reference sequence). The V and J ends lost 6 bases and 7 bases, in that order; junction bases with no gene match: 11. CDR3 size: 15 residues. In DNA, the CDR3 is TGTGCCAGCAGCCAACGACAGGGGGCCGGGGGGACCCAGTACTTC. This sequence encodes CASSQRQGAGGTQYF.

The chain links TRBV5-6 to TRBJ1-4, with 8 bases matching TRBD1. CDR1 and CDR2 from the germline V gene are SGHDT and YYEEEE. CDR3 length: 15 residues. Unmatched junction bases numbered 1, after V lost 0 bases and J lost 3 bases. The CDR3 sequence: CASSLATGANEKLFF. The CDR3, as DNA: TGTGCCAGCAGCTTGGCGACAGGGGCTAATGAAAAACTGTTTTTT. Full variable domain (rest looked up from reference TRBV5-6 and TRBJ1-4): DAGVTQSPTHLIKTRGQQVTLRCSPKSGHDTVSWYQQALGQGPQFIFQYYEEEERQRGNFPDRFSGHQFPNYSSELNVNALLLGDSALYLCASSLATGANEKLFFGSGTQLSVL.

This clone was recorded a few times. The rearrangement links TRBV2 to TRBJ1-4, with D possibly being TRBD1 (6 bases). This CDR3 is 18 amino acids long. CDR1 is SNHLY, CDR2 FYNNEI, per germline. Trimming removed 6 bases at V and 0 bases at J, with 20 bases between. The CDR3 sequence: CASSHPGGRSPTNEKLFF. The CDR3 region has the DNA TGTGCCAGCAGCCACCCCGGGGGCAGGTCCCCAACTAATGAAAAACTGTTTTTT. Looking up the rest from reference TRBV2 and TRBJ1-4 gives the full variable domain: EPEVTQTPSHQVTQMGQEVILRCVPISNHLYFYWYRQILGQKVEFLVSFYNNEISEKSEIFDDQFSVERPDGSNFTLKIRSTKLEDSAMYFCASSHPGGRSPTNEKLFFGSGTQLSVL.

The chain is built from TRBV5-1 and TRBJ2-6, with a tentative D call TRBD2 (6 bases). The CDR3 consists of 15 residues. The germline CDR1 and CDR2 sequences are SGHRS and YFSETQ. Between the trimmed V and J ends, which lost 4 bases and 6 bases, there was a span of 14 bases. DNA of the CDR3: TGCGCCAGCAGCGACTCCTCGGGAGCGGCCAACGTCCTGACTTTC. It codes for CASSDSSGAANVLTF.

The chain couples TRBV6-6 to TRBJ2-7, with D possibly TRBD1 on 6 matching bases. V lost 8 bases to trimming and J lost 0 bases, with 17 bases between them. The CDR3 consists of 15 residues. Germline CDR1 is MNHNY and CDR2 is SVGAGI (reference sequence). CDR3 protein: CASGQGWGSSYEQYF. CDR3 nucleotide sequence: TGTGCCAGCGGGCAGGGGTGGGGGTCCTCCTACGAGCAGTACTTC.

The V and J genes are TRBV11-3 and TRBJ2-1, with 10 bases aligning to TRBD2. J lost 9 bases, V lost 0 bases, and 2 bases had no gene match. The germline V gene encodes CDR1 SGHNT and CDR2 YENEEA. The length of the CDR3 is 14 residues. This chain's CDR3 is CASSLDPSGSEQFF. The CDR3 region has the DNA TGTGCCAGCAGCTTAGATCCTAGCGGGAGTGAGCAGTTCTTC.

This clone was observed once. This rearrangement joins TRBV2 to TRBJ2-3; 8 bases match TRBD2. The CDR3 spans 15 residues. The germline V gene encodes CDR1 SNHLY and CDR2 FYNNEI. The V and J ends lost 3 bases and 5 bases, in that order; junction bases with no gene match: 7. The chain's CDR3 is CASSDRAGAGDTQYF. CDR3 bases: TGTGCCAGCAGTGACCGAGCGGGAGCGGGAGATACGCAGTATTTT.

This rearrangement joins TRBV5-1 to TRBJ1-1, with 7 bases fitting TRBD1. J lost 5 bases, V lost 1 base, and 8 bases had no gene match. CDR1 and CDR2 from the germline V gene are SGHRS and YFSETQ. CDR3 length equals 15 residues. CDR3 DNA: TGCGCCAGCAGCTTGTTGTGGCAGGGGGAAACTGAAGCTTTCTTT. Its protein product is CASSLLWQGETEAFF.

V and J are TRBV6-5 and TRBJ2-7; 9 bases line up with TRBD2. The trim removed 6 bases at V and 7 bases at J, leaving 10 bases unmatched. The germline V gene has CDR1 MNHEY and CDR2 SVGAGI. The CDR3 spans 14 residues. The CDR3 spells CASSRPGLAEEQYF. The CDR3 nucleotides are TGTGCCAGCAGCAGACCGGGACTAGCAGAGGAGCAGTACTTC.

The chain uses TRBV29-1 and TRBJ2-2; a weak D match, TRBD2 (5 bases). This CDR3 is built from 11 residues. With 5 bases removed from V and 6 bases from J, the gap between germline ends came to 7 bases. The V gene's germline CDR1 is SQVTM and CDR2 ANQGSEA. The CDR3 sequence is CSVLGAGELFF. In nucleotides, the CDR3 is TGCAGCGTTCTCGGGGCCGGGGAGCTGTTTTTT.

The chain uses TRBV7-9 and TRBJ1-1, with TRBD1 matching over 8 bases. Germline V gene lookup returns CDR1 SEHNR and CDR2 FQNEAQ (reference sequence). CDR3 length: 15 residues. The V gene end was trimmed by 5 bases and the J gene end by 7 bases; junction bases not matched to a gene: 12. CDR3 protein: CASSPGQGEIVEAFF. CDR3 DNA: TGTGCCAGCAGCCCCGGACAGGGTGAGATTGTTGAAGCTTTCTTT. Variable domain in full (rest from reference TRBV7-9 and TRBJ1-1): DTGVSQNPRHKITKRGQNVTFRCDPISEHNRLYWYRQTLGQGPEFLTYFQNEAQLEKSRLLSDRFSAERPKGSFSTLEIQRTEQGDSAMYLCASSPGQGEIVEAFFGQGTRLTVV.

This rearrangement joins TRBV4-2 to TRBJ2-2; D gene unclear. Trimming took 0 bases from V and 0 from J, leaving 5 bases between them. The CDR3 covers 15 residues. Germline CDR1 LGHNA, CDR2 YNFKEQ. CDR3 amino acids: CASSQDITNTGELFF. The CDR3 DNA follows: TGTGCCAGCAGCCAAGATATCACGAACACCGGGGAGCTGTTTTTT.

This chain connects TRBV7-3 to TRBJ2-7; 7 positions match TRBD2. CDR1 is SGHTA, CDR2 FQGTGA, per germline. The CDR3 consists of 15 residues. J lost 3 bases, V lost 1 base, and 6 bases had no gene match. The CDR3 nucleotides read TGTGCCAGCAGCTTAAACCGCGGGAGCGGCTACGAGCAGTACTTC. Translation gives CASSLNRGSGYEQYF. Variable domain in full (rest from reference TRBV7-3 and TRBJ2-7): GAGVSQTPSNKVTEKGKYVELRCDPISGHTALYWYRQSLGQGPEFLIYFQGTGAADDSGLPNDRFFAVRPEGSVSTLKIQRTERGDSAVYLCASSLNRGSGYEQYFGPGTRLTVT.

This rearrangement joins TRBV9 to TRBJ2-1; 9 positions match TRBD1. CDR1 SGDLS and CDR2 YYNGEE come from the germline V gene. The CDR3 has 15 residues. The ends lost 2 bases at V and 3 bases at J; junction bases unmatched: 3. CDR3 coding DNA: TGTGCCAGCAGCGTCGGGGACAGGGACTACAATGAGCAGTTCTTC. Amino acids: CASSVGDRDYNEQFF. Combining the CDR3 with reference TRBV9 and TRBJ2-1 gives the whole variable domain DSGVTQTPKHLITATGQRVTLRCSPRSGDLSVYWYQQSLDQGLQFLIQYYNGEERAKGNILERFSAQQFPDLHSELNLSSLELGDSALYFCASSVGDRDYNEQFFGPGTRLTVL.